The clone carrying this T cell receptor (beta chain) has a handful of counts. Its antigen remains unidentified. The trim removed 1 base at V and 3 bases at J, leaving 6 bases unmatched. Germline CDR1 MGHRA, CDR2 YSYEKL. The CDR3 extends over 15 amino acids. RNA was extracted and reverse transcribed into cDNA as the sequencing template. The repertoire was sequenced with immunoSEQ multiplex PCR; TCRdb's copy has only in-frame clones and lacks some. The sample contains around 120,000 clones, 61% of which appear only once. The sample originates from a study of CD8+ T cells in alopecia areata. Overall study results and limits: Alphabeta T cells residing in normal skin are also sequenced in scalp samples.

This sample's treatment: oral pan-JAK inhibitor, 5-10 mg twice daily. This receptor was taken from a human donor with alopecia areata. The starting material was CD4+ T cells sorted from blood, obtained at week 4, from a patient treated with tofacitinib. This chain uses TRBV4-1 with TRBJ2-7, with 7 bases that match TRBD2. CDR3 nucleotides: TGCGCCAGCAGCCAAGGGGCTAGCGGAGGCTACGAGCAGTACTTC. Its protein is CASSQGASGGYEQYF.